The 7 T cell receptor beta chains reported below all come from one sample, sequenced in a study of CD8 T cells in Susac syndrome. RNA totalling 0.5 to 1 ug underwent reverse transcription with random hexamers. Each CDR3 protein gets one entry after TCRdb re-called the immunoSEQ multiplex PCR reads with MiXCR. The data show around 71,000 distinct CDR3 sequences, with around 93% seen just once and about 0.14% held by the top ten. Sequencing input: CD4+ T cells from PBMCs. These receptor sequences come from a human donor with Susac syndrome.

This sequence joins TRBV7-9 and TRBJ1-5, with D uncertain. Trimming cost V 4 bases and J 0 bases, with 10 bases left between them. CDR3 size: 15 residues. Germline CDR1 reads SEHNR; CDR2 reads FQNEAQ (reference sequence). The CDR3 coding sequence is TGTGCCAGCAGCTCCGCCCAGAATAGCAATCAGCCCCAGCATTTT. Amino acid sequence: CASSSAQNSNQPQHF.

The chain employs TRBV7-2 and TRBJ1-2, with TRBD1 matching over 7 bases. The CDR3 totals 14 residues. V gave up 1 base and J gave up 8 bases; unmatched junction bases: 7. Germline V gene lookup returns CDR1 SGHTA and CDR2 FQGNSA. In DNA form, the CDR3 reads TGTGCCAGCAGCTTAGGCCGACAGGGAAGCGGCTACACCTTC. It is translated as CASSLGRQGSGYTF.

The rearrangement uses TRBV29-1 and TRBJ2-5; tentative D call: TRBD1 (6 bases). Deletions cut 4 bases from V and 2 bases from J, with 32 bases between. Germline V gives CDR1 SQVTM, CDR2 ANQGSEA. This CDR3 region has 20 residues. The CDR3 spells CSVVAYLLLNLRDKQETQYF. The CDR3 nucleotides are TGCAGCGTTGTTGCGTACCTACTACTAAACCTCCGGGACAAGCAAGAGACCCAGTACTTC. Based on the CDR3 plus reference TRBV29-1 and TRBJ2-5, the full variable domain is SAVISQKPSRDICQRGTSLTIQCQVDSQVTMMFWYRQQPGQSLTLIATANQGSEATYESGFVIDKFPISRPNLTFSTLTVSNMSPEDSSIYLCSVVAYLLLNLRDKQETQYFGPGTRLLVL.

V is TRBV29-1 and J is TRBJ2-7; D perhaps matches TRBD2 (6 bases). The germline V gene has CDR1 SQVTM and CDR2 ANQGSEA. The CDR3 covers 16 residues. Trimming removed 7 bases at V and 0 bases at J, with 22 bases between. The CDR3 here is CSAIPSAGWSSYEQYF. The DNA of the CDR3 is TGCAGCGCTATACCTTCGGCGGGGTGGAGCTCCTACGAGCAGTACTTC.

The gene calls are TRBV6-5 and TRBJ2-5; D is ambiguous. Germline CDR1 MNHEY, CDR2 SVGAGI. The V end was cut by 2 bases, the J end by 2 bases, with 0 bases between. The CDR3 length is 11 residues. CDR3 nucleotide sequence: TGTGCCAGCAGTTACCAAGAGACCCAGTACTTC. Its protein product is CASSYQETQYF.

The chain is built from TRBV7-9 and TRBJ1-1; TRBD1 matches 11 bases. The CDR3 runs 17 residues. The V gene's germline CDR1 is SEHNR and CDR2 FQNEAQ (reference sequence). The V segment lost 1 base and the J segment 0 bases; nucleotides outside the gene matches: 4. The CDR3 DNA reads TGTGCCAGCAGCTTAGGGGACAGGGGGGAAATGAACACTGAAGCTTTCTTT. Its translation: CASSLGDRGEMNTEAFF.

The chain has TRBV7-9 and TRBJ1-6, with D possibly TRBD1 on 5 matching bases. V was cut by 1 base and J by 7 bases, with 8 bases left in between. This CDR3 is 14 amino acids long. Germline CDR1 and CDR2: SEHNR and FQNEAQ (reference sequence). The CDR3: CASSLVGENSPLHF. The CDR3 DNA reads TGTGCCAGCAGCTTAGTGGGGGAAAATTCACCCCTCCACTTT.